This T cell receptor beta chain is from a study of cytomegalovirus exposure and HLA in healthy donors. V shed 0 bases and J shed 2 bases, with 10 bases lying between them. The length of the CDR3 is 15 residues. Germline CDR1 reads MGHDK; CDR2 reads SYGVNS. The PCR contained 60 Vbeta and 13 Jbeta primers. Method: immunoSEQ multiplex PCR; TCRdb's copy keeps in-frame clones and lacks some. Its table lists roughly 200,000 clones. The source of this sequence is a man aged 30 to 39 in good health and CMV-seronegative. Sequencing was done on a sample of PBMCs. This chain links TRBV25-1 with TRBJ1-1; a possible D gene is TRBD1 (5 bases). CDR3 amino acids: CASSEYRGLNTEAFF. CDR3 DNA sequence: TGTGCCAGCAGTGAATATCGGGGACTTAACACTGAAGCTTTCTTT.